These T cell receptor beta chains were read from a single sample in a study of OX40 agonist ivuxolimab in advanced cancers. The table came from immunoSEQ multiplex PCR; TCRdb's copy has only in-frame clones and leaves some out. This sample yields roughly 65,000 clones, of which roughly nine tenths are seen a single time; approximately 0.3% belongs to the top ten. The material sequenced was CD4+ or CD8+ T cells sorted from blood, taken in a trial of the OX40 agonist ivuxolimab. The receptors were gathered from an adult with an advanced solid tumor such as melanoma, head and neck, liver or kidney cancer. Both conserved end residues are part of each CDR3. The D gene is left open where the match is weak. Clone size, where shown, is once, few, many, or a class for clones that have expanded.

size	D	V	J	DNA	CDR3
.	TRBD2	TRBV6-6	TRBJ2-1	TGTGCCAGCAGTTACGGTGGGACTAACAATGAGCAGTTCTTC	CASSYGGTNNEQFF
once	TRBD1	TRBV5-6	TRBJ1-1	TGTGCCAGCAGCGGGGGGACAGGGGGTAACCTGTGGTATAACACTGAAGCTTTCTTT	CASSGGTGGNLWYNTEAFF
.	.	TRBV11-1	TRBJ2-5	TGTGCCAGCAGCTTAGCCGTGGGACAAGAGACCCAGTACTTC	CASSLAVGQETQYF
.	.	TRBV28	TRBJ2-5	TGTGCCAGCTCTAGCTCTCGAGCGACCCAGTACTTC	CASSSSRATQYF
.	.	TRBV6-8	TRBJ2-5	TGTGCCAGCAGACCGGCCCCCGGGTGGGAGACCCAGTACTTC	CASRPAPGWETQYF
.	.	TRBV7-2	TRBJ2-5	TGTGCCAGCAGCTTAGACTGGCGGGCAACAGAGACCCAGTACTTC	CASSLDWRATETQYF
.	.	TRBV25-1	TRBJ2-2	TGTGCCAGCAGTGAAGGGGAAGTTCGCGGGGAGCTGTTTTTT	CASSEGEVRGELFF
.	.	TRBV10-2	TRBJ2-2	TGCGCCAGCAGTGAAGGGCAGCGGTGGACCGGGGAGCTGTTTTTT	CASSEGQRWTGELFF
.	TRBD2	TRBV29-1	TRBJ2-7	TGCAGCGTTGAAGACCGGGGCAGCGGGATCTACGAGCAGTACTTC	CSVEDRGSGIYEQYF
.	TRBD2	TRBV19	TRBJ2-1	TGTGCCACCACGCCCGACCCCGGGGGGGCGGCTAAGCAGTTCTTC	CATTPDPGGAAKQFF
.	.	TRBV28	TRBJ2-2	TGTGCCAGCAGTTCCACCTCGGCGCGGGCCGGGGAGCTGTTTTTT	CASSSTSARAGELFF
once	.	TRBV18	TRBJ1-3	TGTGCCAGCACCAAGGCCAGCGGGGTCTTCTCTGGAAACACCATATATTTT	CASTKASGVFSGNTIYF
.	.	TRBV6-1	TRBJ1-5	TGTGCCAGCAGTGATCTTTTCGGGTTTCAGCCCCAGCATTTT	CASSDLFGFQPQHF
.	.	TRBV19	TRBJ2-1	TGTGCCAGTAGTACAGGCTACAATGAGCAGTTCTTC	CASSTGYNEQFF
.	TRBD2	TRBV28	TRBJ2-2	TGTGTCAGCAGTTTCGGACTAGTCTACACCGGGGAGCTGTTTTTT	CVSSFGLVYTGELFF
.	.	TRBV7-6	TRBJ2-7	TGTGCCAGCAGCTTAGATCCCTCCGCCAGGCAGTACTTC	CASSLDPSARQYF